The 23 T cell receptor beta chains below come from one sample, sequenced in a study of T cells after yellow fever vaccination. MiXCR, applied by TCRdb to the 5' RACE reads, yields one record per CDR3 protein. The sample has hundreds of thousands of distinct CDR3 sequences, around 16% seen once. The specimen was PBMCs, collected about 5 days after the first yellow fever vaccination. All receptors come from a man in his late teens or twenties who received the YFV17D yellow fever vaccine.

Ten or more counts support this clonotype. J is TRBJ1-2 and V is TRBV7-6; 10 nucleotides align to TRBD1. Germline V CDR1 and CDR2: SGHVS, FNYEAQ. The CDR3 is 16 amino acids. The trim removed 2 bases at V and 4 bases at J, leaving 7 bases unmatched. This CDR3 is CASSLWGTGAPYGYTF. The CDR3 bases are TGTGCCAGCAGCTTATGGGGGACAGGGGCCCCCTATGGCTACACCTTC. The whole variable domain, filled in from reference TRBV7-6 and TRBJ1-2, reads GAGVSQSPRYKVTKRGQDVALRCDPISGHVSLYWYRQALGQGPEFLTYFNYEAQQDKSGLPNDRFSAERPEGSISTLTIQRTEQRDSAMYRCASSLWGTGAPYGYTFGSGTRLTVV.

V and J are TRBV4-3 and TRBJ2-1, with no clear D. This CDR3 is 16 amino acids long. Trimming left V 1 base short and J 4 bases short, with 14 bases between. The germline V gene has CDR1 LGHNA and CDR2 YSLEER. The CDR3 DNA reads TGCGCCAGCAGCCAAGGAGAAGGGTCGCCGTACAATGAGCAGTTCTTC. Translation gives CASSQGEGSPYNEQFF.

The chain links TRBV6-2 or TRBV6-3 to TRBJ1-5; D may be TRBD1 (5 bases). Germline V gene sequence: CDR1 MNHEY, CDR2 SVGEGT. Trimming stripped 8 bases from V and 6 bases from J, with 11 bases between. The CDR3 has 12 residues. Here the CDR3 reads CASQGLSQPQHF. The CDR3 nucleotides are TGTGCCAGCCAGGGTTTGAGTCAGCCCCAGCATTTT.

This chain connects TRBV4-3 to TRBJ2-3; 7 nucleotides agree with TRBD2. Germline CDR1 and CDR2: LGHNA and YSLEER. The V segment lost 0 bases and the J segment 2 bases; nucleotides outside the gene matches: 8. The CDR3 has 17 amino acids. This CDR3 reads CASSQDWLAVPTDTQYF. CDR3 nucleotide sequence: TGCGCCAGCAGCCAAGATTGGCTAGCGGTTCCCACAGATACGCAGTATTTT.

This clonotype was observed a handful of times. The chain recombines TRBV11-2 with TRBJ1-2; possibly TRBD1 for D (5 bases). The germline V gene encodes CDR1 SGHAT and CDR2 FQNNGV. The CDR3 has 15 amino acids. The V end lost 7 bases, the J end lost 6 bases, and 21 bases lay between the germline ends. The CDR3 nucleotides read TGTGCCAGCACCCCTATGAAGGGGCGCGGAAATGGCTACACCTTC. Translating it yields CASTPMKGRGNGYTF.

This chain connects TRBV5-1 to TRBJ1-1; D possibly corresponds to TRBD1 (5 bases). With 0 bases removed from V and 2 bases from J, the gap between germline ends came to 11 bases. Germline V gene data show CDR1 as SGHRS and CDR2 as YFSETQ. The CDR3 length is 15 residues. The CDR3 loop reads CASSLVEGFNTEAFF. Here the CDR3 DNA reads TGCGCCAGCAGCTTGGTCGAGGGGTTTAACACTGAAGCTTTCTTT.

This clonotype showed up just a few times. The V and J genes are TRBV5-1 and TRBJ2-7; 9 bases are shared with TRBD1. There are 13 residues in the CDR3. The V segment lost 3 bases and the J segment 6 bases; nucleotides outside the gene matches: 4. CDR1 is SGHRS and CDR2 is YFSETQ in the germline V gene. The CDR3 DNA follows: TGCGCCAGCAGCTCGGGACAGGGCTTCGAGCAGTACTTC. Amino acid sequence: CASSSGQGFEQYF.

J is TRBJ2-3 and V is TRBV5-4, with D possibly TRBD1 on 5 matching bases. CDR1 and CDR2 from the germline V gene are SGHNT and YYREEE (reference sequence). The CDR3 covers 14 residues. Trimming left V 4 bases short and J 5 bases short, with 14 bases between. The CDR3 coding sequence is TGTGCCAGCAGCCCCCGGCCAGGGAAAGATACGCAGTATTTT. Translating gives CASSPRPGKDTQYF.

V is TRBV9 and J is TRBJ1-1; D uncertain. V lost 3 bases to trimming and J lost 8 bases, with 11 bases between them. Germline CDR1 SGDLS, CDR2 YYNGEE. This CDR3 has 12 residues. The CDR3 coding sequence is TGTGCCAGCAGCGAGGAGGGAGGCGAAGCTTTCTTT. Amino acids: CASSEEGGEAFF.

This chain links TRBV20-1 with TRBJ1-1; D ambiguous. This CDR3 has 12 residues. Trimming left V 3 bases short and J 1 base short, with 6 bases between. Germline values: CDR1 DFQATT, CDR2 SNEGSKA (reference sequence). Here the CDR3 DNA reads TGCAGTGCTAGGAAAGCGAACACTGAAGCTTTCTTT. It codes for CSARKANTEAFF.

This clonotype was recorded a few times. The rearrangement uses TRBV4-2 and TRBJ2-1; D tentatively fits TRBD1 or TRBD2 (5 bases each). The CDR3 runs 14 residues. V gave up 3 bases and J gave up 4 bases, with 10 bases separating them. In germline, CDR1 is LGHNA, CDR2 YNFKEQ. CDR3: CASSQLWGYNEQFF. Here the CDR3 DNA reads TGTGCCAGCAGCCAGCTCTGGGGGTACAATGAGCAGTTCTTC.

This clonotype was picked up one time. The genes are TRBV6-8 and TRBJ1-4; 9 nucleotides line up with TRBD1. This CDR3 comprises 12 residues. Trimming at V came to 3 bases and at J to 17 bases, leaving 7 bases not matched to a gene. Germline V gene data show CDR1 as MNHGY and CDR2 as SAAAGT. The CDR3 loop reads CASSYSSDRGFF. In nucleotides, the CDR3 is TGTGCCAGCAGTTATTCCTCGGACAGGGGCTTTTTT.

The CDR3 here is CSATETSFYEQYF. CDR3 nucleotide sequence: TGCAGTGCTACAGAGACTAGTTTCTACGAGCAGTACTTC. The V gene is TRBV20-1, the J gene TRBJ2-7, with D possibly TRBD2 on 6 matching bases. Trimming cost V 4 bases and J 3 bases, with 13 bases left between them. Germline values: CDR1 DFQATT, CDR2 SNEGSKA (reference sequence). CDR3 length equals 13 residues.

This clonotype was found many times. The chain employs TRBV7-3 and TRBJ2-1, with 13 bases aligning to TRBD2. Germline CDR1 reads SGHTA; CDR2 reads FQGTGA. CDR3 size: 15 residues. V lost 6 bases and J lost 6; bases outside the gene matches: 5. CDR3 sequence reads: CASRRTSGGANEQFF. CDR3 bases: TGTGCCAGCAGGCGTACTAGCGGGGGGGCCAATGAGCAGTTCTTC.

This clonotype showed up just a few times. The rearrangement links TRBV21-1 to TRBJ2-7. TRBV21-1 is a known pseudogene. The CDR3 is 18 residues long. The CDR3 DNA follows: TGTGCCAGCAGCAGGCGGTTCCGCATTAGACGGAAGAACTACGAGCAGTACGTC. Encoded protein: CASSRRFRIRRKNYEQYV.

This clonotype was seen only once. CDR3 bases: TGTGCCAGCCACTCAGCCTACAATGAGCAGTTCTTC. It translates to CASHSAYNEQFF. The V and J genes are TRBV7-2 and TRBJ2-1, with D hard to call. V was trimmed by 8 bases and J by 2 bases, leaving 7 bases between them. Germline loops: CDR1 SGHTA, CDR2 FQGNSA. The CDR3 has 12 residues.

This clonotype was seen more than once but under ten times. The rearrangement links TRBV7-8 to TRBJ2-3; 8 bases are shared with TRBD2. Germline CDR1 and CDR2: SGHVS and FQNEAQ. J gave up 5 bases and V 3 bases, and 7 bases lay outside the gene matches. The CDR3 is 15 amino acids. CDR3 sequence (DNA): TGTGCCAGCAGCTTCAGGACCAGCGGGGGAGATACGCAGTATTTT. Its protein product is CASSFRTSGGDTQYF. The variable domain in full, with the rest retrieved from reference TRBV7-8 and TRBJ2-3, is GAGVSQSPRYKVAKRGQDVALRCDPISGHVSLFWYQQALGQGPEFLTYFQNEAQLDKSGLPSDRFFAERPEGSVSTLKIQRTQQEDSAVYLCASSFRTSGGDTQYFGPGTRLTVL.

The chain couples TRBV7-2 to TRBJ1-2; D possibly corresponds to TRBD1 (6 bases). V lost 5 bases to trimming and J lost 2 bases, with 12 bases between them. This CDR3 region has 14 residues. The V gene's germline CDR1 is SGHTA and CDR2 FQGNSA. The CDR3 here is CASSRTVGNYGYTF. As DNA, the CDR3 is TGTGCCAGCAGCCGGACAGTGGGGAACTATGGCTACACCTTC.

The CDR3 reads CASSPRTKETQYF. The CDR3 nucleotides are TGTGCCAGCAGCCCCAGGACTAAAGAGACCCAGTACTTC. The chain has TRBV9 and TRBJ2-5, with a weak D call TRBD2 (6 bases). In germline, CDR1 is SGDLS, CDR2 YYNGEE. V lost 4 bases and J 3 bases, leaving 10 bases between the germline ends. CDR3 length: 13 residues.

This chain links TRBV28 with TRBJ1-1; D not certain. The CDR3 totals 14 residues. The V gene lost 5 bases and the J gene lost 1 base, with 11 bases spanning the gap. CDR1 MDHEN and CDR2 SYDVKM come from the germline V gene. CDR3 coding DNA: TGTGCCAGCAGTCCCCCTCGGCCGAACACTGAAGCTTTCTTT. The encoded protein is CASSPPRPNTEAFF.

Many counts were recorded for this clonotype. V is TRBV6-2 or TRBV6-3 and J is TRBJ1-1; 7 nucleotides agree with TRBD1. Trimming removed 4 bases from V and 5 bases from J; junction bases left unmatched: 7. The germline gives CDR1 MNHEY, CDR2 SVGEGT. This CDR3 spans 14 amino acids. As DNA, the CDR3 is TGTGCCAGCAGTTCCCGACAGGGAGGAACTGAAGCTTTCTTT. Amino acids: CASSSRQGGTEAFF.

This sequence joins TRBV6-5 and TRBJ1-6, with unresolved D. The CDR3 contains 16 residues. From germline, CDR1 is MNHEY and CDR2 SVGAGI. Trimming left V 2 bases short and J 12 bases short, with 20 bases between. The CDR3 here is CASSYGSWNRAGPLHF. In nucleotides, the CDR3 is TGTGCCAGCAGTTACGGTTCATGGAACCGGGCTGGACCCCTCCACTTT.

V gene TRBV7-2 combines with J gene TRBJ2-3; a possible D gene is TRBD1 (6 bases). Germline values: CDR1 SGHTA, CDR2 FQGNSA. The ends were cut back, 0 bases at V and 6 bases at J, with 10 bases in the middle. CDR3 length equals 14 residues. CDR3 in amino acids: CASSLAARGDTQYF. For the CDR3, the DNA is TGTGCCAGCAGCTTAGCCGCTAGGGGGGATACGCAGTATTTT.